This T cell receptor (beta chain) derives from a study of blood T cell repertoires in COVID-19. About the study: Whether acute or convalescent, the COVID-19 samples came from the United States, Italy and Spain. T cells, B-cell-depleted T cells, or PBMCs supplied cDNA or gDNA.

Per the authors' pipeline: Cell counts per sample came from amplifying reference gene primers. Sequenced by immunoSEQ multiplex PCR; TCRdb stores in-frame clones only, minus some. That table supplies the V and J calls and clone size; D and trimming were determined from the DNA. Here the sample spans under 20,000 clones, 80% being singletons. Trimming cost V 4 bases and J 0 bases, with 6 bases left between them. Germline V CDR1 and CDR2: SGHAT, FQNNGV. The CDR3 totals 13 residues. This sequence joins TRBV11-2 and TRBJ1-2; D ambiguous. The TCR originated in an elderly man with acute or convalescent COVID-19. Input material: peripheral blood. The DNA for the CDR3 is TGTGCCAGCAGCTACTATCCTAACTATGGCTACACCTTC. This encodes CASSYYPNYGYTF.